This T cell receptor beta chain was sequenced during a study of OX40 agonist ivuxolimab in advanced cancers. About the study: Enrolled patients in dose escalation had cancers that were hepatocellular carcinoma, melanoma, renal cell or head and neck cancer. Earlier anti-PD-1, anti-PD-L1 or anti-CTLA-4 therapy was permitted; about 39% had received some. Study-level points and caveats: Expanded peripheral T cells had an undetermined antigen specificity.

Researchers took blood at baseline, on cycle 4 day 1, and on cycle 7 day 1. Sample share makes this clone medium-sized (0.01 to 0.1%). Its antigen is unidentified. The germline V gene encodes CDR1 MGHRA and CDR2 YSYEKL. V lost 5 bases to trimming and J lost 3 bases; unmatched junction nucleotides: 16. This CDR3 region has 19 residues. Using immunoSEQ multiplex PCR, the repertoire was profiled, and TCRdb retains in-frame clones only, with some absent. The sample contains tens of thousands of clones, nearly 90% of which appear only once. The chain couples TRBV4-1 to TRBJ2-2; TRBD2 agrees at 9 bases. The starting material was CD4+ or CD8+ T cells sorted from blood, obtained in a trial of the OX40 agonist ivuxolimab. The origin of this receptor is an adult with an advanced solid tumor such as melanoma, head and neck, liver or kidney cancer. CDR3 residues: CASSFRGLANPGDTGELFF. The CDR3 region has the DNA TGCGCCAGCAGCTTTCGGGGACTAGCAAATCCGGGTGACACCGGGGAGCTGTTTTTT.